The T cell receptor beta chain described here comes from a study of blood T cells in healthy people across ages. Study-level results: Observed TCR beta diversity showed a strong correlation with the percentage of naive T cells as measured by flow cytometry.

A word on this clonotype: Antigen unknown. With a much larger clone just one base away, this may be a read error.

The V and J ends lost 4 bases and 9 bases respectively, with 13 bases between them. The length of the CDR3 is 12 residues. Germline lookup yields CDR1 DFQATT and CDR2 SNEGSKA (reference sequence). PCR was performed a second time for about 7 to 12 cycles using a sample-barcoded 5' primer and a J-beta primer mix. Via MiXCR, TCRdb re-called the 5' RACE reads, giving one row per CDR3 protein. The table has some 1.5 million distinct CDR3 sequences, approximately 43% seen once. The chain recombines TRBV20-1 with TRBJ2-1, with D possibly being TRBD2 (5 bases). This TCR came from a woman aged 18-29 years in good health. The material sequenced was blood. CDR3 in amino acids: CSAKRGRIEQFF. The CDR3 nucleotides read TGCAGTGCTAAAAGAGGGCGGATTGAGCAGTTCTTC.